Below, 29 T cell receptor beta chains from the same sample are listed, as sequenced in a study of cytotoxic CD8 clonotypes in ibrutinib-treated CLL. Libraries were prepared by immunoSEQ multiplex PCR; TCRdb keeps only in-frame clonotypes and omits some of them. The repertoire has tens of thousands of clones, 49% of them found once; the top ten carry over 15%. Sequenced material: PBMCs, taken before ibrutinib treatment. The receptor set was obtained from a human donor with chronic lymphocytic leukemia.

This clone was recorded a few times. This sequence joins TRBV19 and TRBJ2-1, with 10 bases lining up with TRBD2. The trim removed 7 bases at V and 5 bases at J, leaving 8 bases unmatched. CDR3 length: 15 amino acids. Germline assignment: CDR1 LNHDA and CDR2 SQIVND (reference sequence). This CDR3 reads CASTALAGPDNEQFF. CDR3 bases: TGTGCCAGTACCGCACTAGCGGGGCCAGACAATGAGCAGTTCTTC. Filled out from reference TRBV19 and TRBJ2-1, the complete variable domain reads DGGITQSPKYLFRKEGQNVTLSCEQNLNHDAMYWYRQDPGQGLRLIYYSQIVNDFQKGDIAEGYSVSREKKESFPLTVTSAQKNPTAFYLCASTALAGPDNEQFFGPGTRLTVL.

This clone was counted a few times. This chain connects TRBV6-1 to TRBJ1-1; D is undetermined. The CDR3 runs to 13 residues. The V end was cut by 6 bases, the J end by 3 bases, with 11 bases between. CDR1 is MNHNS, CDR2 SASEGT, per germline. The CDR3 DNA follows: TGTGCCAGCAGCCAATCAGAAGACACTGAAGCTTTCTTT. Protein sequence: CASSQSEDTEAFF.

V gene TRBV7-3 combines with J gene TRBJ1-2, with D possibly being TRBD1 (6 bases). Germline lookup yields CDR1 SGHTA and CDR2 FQGTGA. Trimming took off 4 bases at V and 8 bases at J, with 23 bases between the two ends. The CDR3 is made up of 16 amino acids. The DNA of the CDR3 is TGTGCCAGCAGCTCTACGGCACCCAGGGGTCTTGGCGGCTACACCTTC. It codes for CASSSTAPRGLGGYTF.

The gene calls are TRBV5-1 and TRBJ2-6; 11 bases match TRBD1. This CDR3 has 18 amino acids. The J segment lost 0 bases and the V segment lost 4 bases, leaving 6 bases of the junction unmatched. Germline V gene lookup returns CDR1 SGHRS and CDR2 YFSETQ. In DNA form, the CDR3 reads TGCGCCAGCAGCCCCCGGACAGGGGGCGTCTCTGGGGCCAACGTCCTGACTTTC. Protein sequence: CASSPRTGGVSGANVLTF.

The sample holds many counts of this clone. The chain is built from TRBV7-9 and TRBJ1-1; 8 positions agree with TRBD1. The CDR3 is 15 amino acids. CDR1 is SEHNR and CDR2 is FQNEAQ in the germline V gene (reference sequence). V lost 4 bases and J lost 4; bases outside the gene matches: 8. The CDR3 spells CASSSTDRAGTEAFF. The CDR3 DNA sequence: TGTGCCAGCAGCTCTACGGACAGGGCGGGCACTGAAGCTTTCTTT. The full variable domain, completed using reference TRBV7-9 and TRBJ1-1, is DTGVSQNPRHKITKRGQNVTFRCDPISEHNRLYWYRQTLGQGPEFLTYFQNEAQLEKSRLLSDRFSAERPKGSFSTLEIQRTEQGDSAMYLCASSSTDRAGTEAFFGQGTRLTVV.

The rearrangement links TRBV5-1 to TRBJ2-3; D gene uncertain. CDR1 and CDR2 (germline): SGHRS, YFSETQ. V was cut by 0 bases and J by 7 bases, with 9 bases left in between. The CDR3 spans 13 residues. The CDR3 DNA follows: TGCGCCAGCAGCTTGGAAGGCGTATATACGCAGTATTTT. Encoded protein: CASSLEGVYTQYF.

The chain has TRBV30 and TRBJ2-1, with a possible D match to TRBD2 (6 bases). Germline assignment: CDR1 GTSNPN and CDR2 SVGIG (reference sequence). V shed 0 bases and J shed 6 bases, with 9 bases lying between them. The CDR3 covers 13 residues. The chain's CDR3 is CAWSVGEVNEQFF. DNA for the CDR3: TGTGCCTGGAGTGTTGGGGAGGTCAATGAGCAGTTCTTC.

This clone has a handful of counts. This chain uses TRBV12-5 with TRBJ2-1; 8 bases are shared with TRBD1. Trimming cost V 7 bases and J 4 bases; bases outside gene matches: 6. The CDR3 has 14 residues. CDR1 and CDR2 (germline): LGHNT, FRNRAP. The CDR3 reads CASVPGQGYNEQFF. In DNA form, the CDR3 reads TGTGCTAGTGTCCCCGGACAGGGATACAATGAGCAGTTCTTC. Full variable domain (missing parts from reference TRBV12-5 and TRBJ2-1): DARVTQTPRHKVTEMGQEVTMRCQPILGHNTVFWYRQTMMQGLELLAYFRNRAPLDDSGMPKDRFSAEMPDATLATLKIQPSEPRDSAVYFCASVPGQGYNEQFFGPGTRLTVL.

The V and J genes are TRBV27 and TRBJ1-1, with 11 bases lining up with TRBD1. The CDR3 covers 19 residues. CDR1 and CDR2 from the germline V gene are MNHEY and SMNVEV (reference sequence). The V segment lost 5 bases and the J segment 5 bases; nucleotides outside the gene matches: 19. CDR3 region: CASSPGPGQGGWLATEAFF. The CDR3 nucleotides are TGTGCCAGCAGTCCCGGCCCGGGACAGGGGGGGTGGTTGGCTACTGAAGCTTTCTTT.

This clone was seen only a few times. This chain connects TRBV7-8 to TRBJ1-5; no clear D. CDR3 length equals 15 residues. Per the germline V gene, CDR1 is SGHVS and CDR2 is FQNEAQ. Trimming took 1 base from V and 7 from J, leaving 14 bases between them. The CDR3 reads CASSLEQTIGQPQHF. In DNA form, the CDR3 reads TGTGCCAGCAGCTTAGAACAGACGATTGGGCAGCCCCAGCATTTT. Filled out from reference TRBV7-8 and TRBJ1-5, the complete variable domain reads GAGVSQSPRYKVAKRGQDVALRCDPISGHVSLFWYQQALGQGPEFLTYFQNEAQLDKSGLPSDRFFAERPEGSVSTLKIQRTQQEDSAVYLCASSLEQTIGQPQHFGDGTRLSIL.

V usage is TRBV5-6 and J usage is TRBJ1-1; D unresolved. This CDR3 region has 13 residues. With 3 bases removed from V and 3 bases from J, the gap between germline ends came to 9 bases. CDR1 and CDR2 from the germline V gene are SGHDT and YYEEEE. The CDR3 protein is CASSSGWYTEAFF. The CDR3 nucleotides read TGTGCCAGCAGCTCCGGTTGGTACACTGAAGCTTTCTTT.

CDR3 sequence (DNA): TGTGCCAGTAGTAAGGCGTCCGACTACGAGCAGTACTTC. This translates into CASSKASDYEQYF. The chain uses TRBV19 and TRBJ2-7, with D uncertain. The CDR3 has 13 amino acids. The V end was cut by 4 bases, the J end by 3 bases, with 10 bases between. CDR1 is LNHDA, CDR2 SQIVND, per germline (reference sequence).

This clone has a handful of counts. In nucleotides, the CDR3 is TGTGCCAGCATTCAATATCAGCCCCAGCATTTT. Encoded protein: CASIQYQPQHF. This sequence joins TRBV27 and TRBJ1-5; D is uncertain. This CDR3 comprises 11 residues. Germline CDR1 and CDR2: MNHEY and SMNVEV (reference sequence). With 7 bases removed from V and 5 bases from J, the gap between germline ends came to 6 bases.

The chain uses TRBV7-2 and TRBJ1-5; D is perhaps TRBD1 (5 bases). Per germline, CDR1 SGHTA and CDR2 FQGNSA. V shed 1 base and J shed 4 bases, with 5 bases lying between them. This CDR3 contains 13 residues. This chain's CDR3 is CASSLGQNQPQHF. CDR3 in DNA: TGTGCCAGCAGCTTAGGACAGAATCAGCCCCAGCATTTT.

This chain links TRBV11-2 with TRBJ2-3; TRBD2 matches at 8 bases. The CDR3 loop spans 17 amino acids. Germline V gene lookup returns CDR1 SGHAT and CDR2 FQNNGV. The trim removed 1 base at V and 3 bases at J, leaving 9 bases unmatched. CDR3 sequence (DNA): TGTGCCAGCAGCTTAGTGGTCCGTGGCGGGGGGACAGATACGCAGTATTTT. This gives the protein CASSLVVRGGGTDTQYF.

This clone was counted a single time. The chain links TRBV7-2 to TRBJ2-3, with D unclear. Germline lookup yields CDR1 SGHTA and CDR2 FQGNSA. The CDR3 consists of 17 residues. Trimming pared 4 bases from V and 0 bases from J, leaving 17 bases between. CDR3 region: CASSSEGVASSTDTQYF. The CDR3 nucleotides are TGTGCCAGCAGCTCAGAAGGAGTAGCCTCTAGCACAGATACGCAGTATTTT.

The chain has TRBV13 and TRBJ2-7, with D perhaps matching TRBD1 or TRBD2 (5 bases each). The CDR3 is made up of 16 amino acids. Germline loops: CDR1 PRHDT, CDR2 FYEKMQ (reference sequence). Trimming cost V 1 base and J 4 bases, with 17 bases left between them. CDR3: CASSLAPGTQRYEQYF. CDR3 nucleotides: TGTGCCAGCAGCTTAGCCCCGGGGACCCAGAGATACGAGCAGTACTTC.

The chain has TRBV7-9 and TRBJ1-3; 8 nucleotides agree with TRBD1. This CDR3 is 15 amino acids long. Trimming took 6 bases from V and 4 from J; bases not matched to a gene: 8. Germline assignment: CDR1 SEHNR and CDR2 FQNEAQ (reference sequence). The CDR3 coding sequence is TGTGCCAGCAGTTTTCCCCGGACAGGGGGAAACACCATATATTTT. As protein: CASSFPRTGGNTIYF.

The chain recombines TRBV30 with TRBJ1-3, with D hard to call. CDR1 and CDR2 (germline): GTSNPN, SVGIG (reference sequence). The germline V and J ends were trimmed by 5 bases and 1 base, with 9 bases remaining between them. The CDR3 consists of 13 residues. CDR3 DNA sequence: TGTGCCTGGGGAGGCATGTCTGGAAACACCATATATTTT. This encodes CAWGGMSGNTIYF.

In this sample, this clone turned up once. The gene calls are TRBV5-1 and TRBJ1-2, with D maybe TRBD1 (5 bases). V lost 4 bases and J 4 bases, leaving 20 bases between the germline ends. Germline V gene sequence: CDR1 SGHRS, CDR2 YFSETQ. This CDR3 contains 16 residues. This CDR3 reads CASSPKTDDSSYGYTF. As DNA, the CDR3 is TGCGCCAGCAGCCCGAAGACAGACGATTCGAGCTATGGCTACACCTTC.

The V and J genes are TRBV11-2 and TRBJ2-3; D not resolved. The V gene's germline CDR1 is SGHAT and CDR2 FQNNGV. V was pared by 3 bases and J by 2 bases, with 15 bases between. The CDR3 runs 16 residues. CDR3 sequence (DNA): TGTGCCAGCAGCTTTGGTATTCGGGCGGACACAGATACGCAGTATTTT. This translates into CASSFGIRADTDTQYF.

This clone came up a few times. This sequence joins TRBV11-2 and TRBJ2-3; a possible D gene is TRBD1 (5 bases). Trimming removed 0 bases at V and 10 bases at J, with 8 bases between. Germline CDR1 SGHAT, CDR2 FQNNGV. This CDR3 has 12 amino acids. The CDR3 protein is CASSLEIGAQYF. DNA of the CDR3: TGTGCCAGCAGCTTAGAGATAGGGGCGCAGTATTTT.

This clone qualifies as large. V gene TRBV28 combines with J gene TRBJ1-6, with 7 nucleotides matching TRBD1. The CDR3 runs 14 residues. Germline lookup yields CDR1 MDHEN and CDR2 SYDVKM. J gave up 9 bases and V 2 bases, and 4 bases lay outside the gene matches. Written as DNA, the CDR3 is TGTGCCAGCAGTTTAGGGACAGTGGCTTCACCCCTCCACTTT. Residues: CASSLGTVASPLHF. The full variable domain, in which reference TRBV28 and TRBJ1-6 provide the parts outside the CDR3, is DVKVTQSSRYLVKRTGEKVFLECVQDMDHENMFWYRQDPGLGLRLIYFSYDVKMKEKGDIPEGYSVSREKKERFSLILESASTNQTSMYLCASSLGTVASPLHFGNGTRLTVT.

Remarks on this clone: An end of the junction does not agree with germline; a read error may underlie this. V gene TRBV4-2 combines with J gene TRBJ2-1; TRBD2 is a possible D gene (6 bases). Germline loops: CDR1 LGHNA, CDR2 YNFKEQ. The CDR3 is 14 residues long. The CDR3 DNA follows: TGTGCCAGCAGCCAAGATGTTTTATCGGGGGTGGTTCTCTTC. Protein: CASSQDVLSGVVLF.

The gene calls are TRBV27 and TRBJ1-1; perhaps TRBD1 as D (6 bases). The CDR3 length is 15 residues. Germline V CDR1 and CDR2: MNHEY, SMNVEV (reference sequence). The V end lost 2 bases, the J end lost 4 bases, and 14 bases lay between the germline ends. As DNA, the CDR3 is TGTGCCAGCAGTTTAGGGACAAGGGGGTTCACTGAAGCTTTCTTT. Translation: CASSLGTRGFTEAFF.

The chain links TRBV9 to TRBJ2-3, with no clear D. There are 14 residues in the CDR3. Looked up from germline, CDR1 is SGDLS and CDR2 is YYNGEE. The V and J ends lost 3 bases and 0 bases respectively, with 8 bases between them. The CDR3 region is CASSASGSTDTQYF. CDR3 DNA: TGTGCCAGCAGCGCCTCCGGGAGCACAGATACGCAGTATTTT. Together with reference TRBV9 and TRBJ2-3, the CDR3 gives the full variable domain: DSGVTQTPKHLITATGQRVTLRCSPRSGDLSVYWYQQSLDQGLQFLIQYYNGEERAKGNILERFSAQQFPDLHSELNLSSLELGDSALYFCASSASGSTDTQYFGPGTRLTVL.

This clone was counted a few times. The chain carries TRBV4-1 and TRBJ2-5; D remains unclear. Germline CDR1 and CDR2: MGHRA and YSYEKL. The V end was cut by 1 base, the J end by 7 bases, with 16 bases between. This CDR3 is built from 15 residues. CDR3 sequence: CASSQGPDGWGTQYF. CDR3 bases: TGCGCCAGCAGCCAAGGACCAGATGGGTGGGGGACCCAGTACTTC.

This chain links TRBV27 with TRBJ2-7; TRBD1 might be the D (5 bases). CDR3 length equals 14 residues. Germline assignment: CDR1 MNHEY and CDR2 SMNVEV (reference sequence). V was cut by 0 bases and J by 8 bases, with 14 bases left in between. CDR3 sequence reads: CASSLSTTGSKQYF. CDR3 DNA sequence: TGTGCCAGCAGTTTATCGACCACAGGATCGAAGCAGTACTTC.

This sequence joins TRBV19 and TRBJ1-2, with TRBD1 matching 8 bases. This CDR3 has 14 residues. Germline V gene lookup returns CDR1 LNHDA and CDR2 SQIVND (reference sequence). The trim removed 3 bases at V and 8 bases at J, leaving 8 bases unmatched. Here the CDR3 DNA reads TGTGCCAGTAGTATTCCGACGACAGGGGCCGGCTACACCTTC. Translated: CASSIPTTGAGYTF.